The present entry profiles one TCR beta chain with its context. Its antigen remains unidentified. Three rounds of nested PCR, following a modified ARM-PCR protocol, produced the TCRbeta library. TCRdb itself ran the multiplex PCR reads through MiXCR, one entry per CDR3 protein. The repertoire has 90,000 to 110,000 distinct CDR3 sequences, about 75% of them found once; the top ten carry 30% to 45%. The data are from a study of tumor and adjacent non-tumor tissue in lung cancer. Broader study findings: In normal lung, the top 100 clones were significantly more dominant than in tumor.

The template was RNA from unsorted bulk tissue. Sequencing was carried out using lung tumor tissue. This clonotype originated in an older woman with non-small cell lung cancer.

The CDR3 DNA reads as TGTGCCAGCAGCTTGGACATAAACAACTATGGCTACACCTTC. The encoded protein is CASSLDINNYGYTF. The gene calls are TRBV5-4 and TRBJ1-2; D unresolved. V shed 0 bases and J shed 2 bases, with 8 bases lying between them. Germline loops: CDR1 SGHNT, CDR2 YYREEE (reference sequence). The CDR3 spans 14 residues.